The 26 T cell receptor beta chains presented below share a single source sample, sequenced in a study of technical replicates of blood from several donors. The repertoire was sequenced with immunoSEQ multiplex PCR; TCRdb's copy has only in-frame clones and lacks some. The sample lists more than 65,000 clones, 80% to 90% occurring once. The material sequenced was PBMCs. The origin of the receptors is a human donor in good health. Some clones in this sample may be carry-over from other donors' samples.

The chain employs TRBV18 and TRBJ1-5; D unclear. Germline CDR1 KGHSH, CDR2 LQKENI. The CDR3 loop spans 14 amino acids. V was clipped by 4 bases and J by 0 bases, with 7 bases between them. DNA for the CDR3: TGTGCCAGCTCACTTACAGATAGCAATCAGCCCCAGCATTTT. Amino acids: CASSLTDSNQPQHF.

For the CDR3, the DNA is TGTGCCAGCTCTACGAAGAGGGGACAGGGGAATTCACCCCTCCACTTT. Encoded protein: CASSTKRGQGNSPLHF. The rearrangement uses TRBV28 and TRBJ1-6, with 10 bases that match TRBD1. J lost 7 bases, V lost 8 bases, and 11 bases had no gene match. The CDR3 loop spans 16 amino acids. CDR1 and CDR2 (germline): MDHEN, SYDVKM.

The chain has TRBV5-6 and TRBJ2-7; 10 nucleotides line up with TRBD1. The CDR3 is made up of 16 amino acids. Per the germline V gene, CDR1 is SGHDT and CDR2 is YYEEEE. V shed 4 bases, J shed 3 bases, and the junction held 10 bases outside the gene matches. The CDR3 nucleotides are TGTGCCAGCAGCGCTGGGCTGGGACAGGGGATCTACGAGCAGTACTTC. Amino acid sequence: CASSAGLGQGIYEQYF.

This chain uses TRBV19 with TRBJ2-1; 8 bases map to TRBD2. CDR1 and CDR2 from the germline V gene are LNHDA and SQIVND (reference sequence). V dropped 3 bases and J dropped 1; count of bases not matched to a gene: 2. This CDR3 spans 15 amino acids. The CDR3 DNA reads TGTGCCAGTAGTATCGGCGGGGGGTCCTACAATGAGCAGTTCTTC. It yields the protein CASSIGGGSYNEQFF.

The chain is built from TRBV7-2 and TRBJ2-3; 7 bases are a match to TRBD2. In germline, CDR1 is SGHTA, CDR2 FQGNSA. V trimming: 0 bases; J trimming: 6 bases; junction bases outside the gene matches: 6. CDR3 length equals 15 residues. CDR3 coding DNA: TGTGCCAGCAGCTTAGCGGGAGGGTCACGGGATACGCAGTATTTT. Translating it yields CASSLAGGSRDTQYF.

The J gene is TRBJ1-5, the V gene TRBV4-3; D is unresolved. Trimming took 0 bases from V and 9 from J, leaving 12 bases between them. CDR1 and CDR2 from the germline V gene are LGHNA and YSLEER. CDR3 size: 14 residues. CDR3 loop: CASSQDAGLTPQHF. CDR3 bases: TGCGCCAGCAGCCAAGACGCGGGATTGACGCCCCAGCATTTT.

In this sample, this clone turned up once. The V gene is TRBV5-1, the J gene TRBJ2-1, with D unclear. The ends were cut back, 4 bases at V and 4 bases at J, with 12 bases in the middle. The CDR3 loop spans 14 amino acids. CDR1 and CDR2 (germline): SGHRS, YFSETQ. CDR3: CASSPDTEYNEQFF. CDR3 sequence (DNA): TGCGCCAGCAGCCCCGACACCGAATACAATGAGCAGTTCTTC.

The chain joins TRBV9 to TRBJ2-1, with 7 bases fitting TRBD1. The V gene end was trimmed by 0 bases and the J gene end by 10 bases; junction bases not matched to a gene: 10. Per the germline V gene, CDR1 is SGDLS and CDR2 is YYNGEE. This CDR3 has 15 amino acids. CDR3 sequence reads: CASSVVGQTNSEQFF. The CDR3 DNA is TGTGCCAGCAGCGTAGTGGGACAGACCAATTCAGAGCAGTTCTTC.

On this clone: Other DNA sequences in this sample translate to the same CDR3. The chain combines TRBV9 with TRBJ2-3, with 10 positions matching TRBD2. Germline CDR1 and CDR2: SGDLS and YYNGEE. The CDR3 has 15 residues. The trim removed 0 bases at V and 4 bases at J, leaving 2 bases unmatched. The CDR3 loop is CASSVAGTSADTQYF. DNA of the CDR3: TGTGCCAGCAGCGTAGCTGGGACTAGCGCAGATACGCAGTATTTT.

This clone occurred a few times. The chain employs TRBV4-1 and TRBJ1-1; 7 bases map to TRBD1. From germline, CDR1 is MGHRA and CDR2 YSYEKL. This CDR3 is 15 amino acids long. J gave up 11 bases and V 0 bases, and 12 bases lay outside the gene matches. The DNA for the CDR3 is TGCGCCAGCAGCCAAGATAGCAGGGGGTATTCCAGGGCTTTCTTT. Protein sequence: CASSQDSRGYSRAFF.

V is TRBV29-1 and J is TRBJ2-5, with a possible D match to TRBD2 (6 bases). The CDR3 contains 13 residues. CDR1 is SQVTM, CDR2 ANQGSEA, per germline. V lost 4 bases to trimming and J lost 4 bases, with 13 bases between them. Here the CDR3 reads CSVGTEEGETQYF. For the CDR3, the DNA is TGCAGCGTTGGGACGGAGGAGGGAGAGACCCAGTACTTC.

This chain links TRBV29-1 with TRBJ1-2; D unclear. V was trimmed by 0 bases and J by 7 bases, leaving 15 bases between them. The CDR3 totals 14 residues. Germline V lookup: CDR1 SQVTM, CDR2 ANQGSEA. CDR3 protein: CSVEDPAITAGYTF. The CDR3 nucleotides read TGCAGCGTTGAAGATCCAGCCATCACAGCTGGCTACACCTTC.

This chain uses TRBV5-6 with TRBJ2-7; D perhaps matches TRBD2 (6 bases). Trimming pared 4 bases from V and 10 bases from J, leaving 12 bases between. CDR1 and CDR2 (germline): SGHDT, YYEEEE. CDR3 size: 11 residues. The CDR3 reads CASSGVREQYF. The CDR3 DNA follows: TGTGCCAGCAGCGGAGTGCGGGAACAGTACTTC.

The rearrangement links TRBV5-1 to TRBJ1-5, with 8 bases aligning to TRBD1. The CDR3 has 15 residues. V was clipped by 1 base and J by 5 bases; unmatched bases: 5. CDR1 and CDR2 from the germline V gene are SGHRS and YFSETQ. CDR3 DNA sequence: TGCGCCAGCAGCTTGAAAGCAGGGGGCGATCAGCCCCAGCATTTT. This translates into CASSLKAGGDQPQHF. The full variable domain, completed using reference TRBV5-1 and TRBJ1-5, is KAGVTQTPRYLIKTRGQQVTLSCSPISGHRSVSWYQQTPGQGLQFLFEYFSETQRNKGNFPGRFSGRQFSNSRSEMNVSTLELGDSALYLCASSLKAGGDQPQHFGDGTRLSIL.

The rearrangement links TRBV30 to TRBJ1-1; a possible D gene is TRBD1 (5 bases). The CDR3 is made up of 14 amino acids. V dropped 0 bases and J dropped 5 bases, with 13 bases sitting between them. Looked up from germline, CDR1 is GTSNPN and CDR2 is SVGIG (reference sequence). Written as DNA, the CDR3 is TGTGCCTGGAGTGTATTGGGGGGGTTGACTGAAGCTTTCTTT. It specifies CAWSVLGGLTEAFF.

The chain uses TRBV12-5 and TRBJ2-1; the D gene is possibly TRBD2 (6 bases). The CDR3 spans 16 residues. V was clipped by 5 bases and J by 6 bases, with 20 bases between them. Germline V CDR1 and CDR2: LGHNT, FRNRAP. In DNA form, the CDR3 reads TGTGCTAGTGGTCTCGACACTGGAGGGGCTGGCAATGAGCAGTTCTTC. Amino acid sequence: CASGLDTGGAGNEQFF.

CDR3 DNA: TGTGCCAGCAGCGTAGACGGATACGGCGGAGAGACCCAGTACTTC. Protein: CASSVDGYGGETQYF. The chain joins TRBV9 to TRBJ2-5; D remains ambiguous. Trimming took off 0 bases at V and 4 bases at J, with 13 bases between the two ends. The CDR3 runs 15 residues. The V gene's germline CDR1 is SGDLS and CDR2 YYNGEE.

The genes are TRBV28 and TRBJ2-3, with 7 bases identical to TRBD2. This CDR3 is 18 amino acids long. CDR1 and CDR2 from the germline V gene are MDHEN and SYDVKM. V was clipped by 5 bases and J by 3 bases; unmatched bases: 17. The CDR3 spells CASSPWTRGGMVTDTQYF. The DNA for the CDR3 is TGTGCCAGCAGTCCATGGACTAGGGGCGGGATGGTTACAGATACGCAGTATTTT.

The chain couples TRBV6-1 to TRBJ2-5; 7 bases are a match to TRBD2. The CDR3 consists of 15 residues. The J segment lost 3 bases and the V segment lost 2 bases, leaving 6 bases of the junction unmatched. In germline, CDR1 is MNHNS, CDR2 SASEGT. This CDR3 reads CASSELWRGKETQYF. CDR3 sequence (DNA): TGTGCCAGCAGTGAACTGTGGCGGGGGAAAGAGACCCAGTACTTC.

V and J are TRBV19 and TRBJ1-1; tentatively, D is TRBD1 (5 bases). The germline V and J ends were trimmed by 1 base and 3 bases, with 12 bases remaining between them. From germline, CDR1 is LNHDA and CDR2 SQIVND (reference sequence). CDR3 length: 15 amino acids. The CDR3 sequence: CASSIAEGPDTEAFF. The CDR3 DNA reads as TGTGCCAGTAGTATAGCGGAGGGGCCCGACACTGAAGCTTTCTTT.

V and J are TRBV7-9 and TRBJ2-5, with TRBD2 identical over 13 bases. With 5 bases clipped from V and 4 bases from J, the junction kept 7 bases outside the gene matches. CDR3 length equals 16 residues. Germline V CDR1 and CDR2: SEHNR, FQNEAQ (reference sequence). The chain's CDR3 is CASSRRTSGGAETQYF. Here the CDR3 DNA reads TGTGCCAGCAGCCGCAGGACTAGCGGGGGCGCAGAGACCCAGTACTTC.

The gene calls are TRBV15 and TRBJ2-1, with 13 bases fitting TRBD2. Trimming took 4 bases from V and 1 from J; bases not matched to a gene: 4. CDR3 length: 17 residues. The V gene's germline CDR1 is LNHNV and CDR2 YYDKDF (reference sequence). CDR3 residues: CATSNGLAGASYNEQFF. CDR3 nucleotide sequence: TGTGCCACCAGCAACGGACTAGCGGGGGCTTCCTACAATGAGCAGTTCTTC.

The V call is TRBV4-2, the J call TRBJ1-2; D not certain. Per germline, CDR1 LGHNA and CDR2 YNFKEQ. Between the trimmed V and J ends, which lost 4 bases and 7 bases, there was a span of 25 bases. The length of the CDR3 is 17 residues. The CDR3 DNA reads as TGTGCCAGCAGCCCAGGAGAGGGAGACTCGGTGAGGGTTGGCTACACCTTC. It yields the protein CASSPGEGDSVRVGYTF.

The CDR3 sequence is CASSPIAGAFFEQYF. In nucleotides, the CDR3 is TGTGCCAGCAGCCCGATAGCGGGGGCCTTTTTTGAGCAGTACTTC. The chain combines TRBV4-2 with TRBJ2-7; 9 bases fit TRBD2. The CDR3 is made up of 15 amino acids. Trimming removed 4 bases from V and 7 bases from J; junction bases left unmatched: 11. CDR1 LGHNA and CDR2 YNFKEQ come from the germline V gene.

The V call is TRBV7-6, the J call TRBJ2-1, with 12 positions matching TRBD1. Germline V CDR1 and CDR2: SGHVS, FNYEAQ. The CDR3 contains 14 residues. The ends lost 5 bases at V and 8 bases at J; junction bases unmatched: 4. CDR3 sequence reads: CASSPGQGADEQFF. Written as DNA, the CDR3 is TGTGCCAGCAGCCCGGGACAGGGGGCGGATGAGCAGTTCTTC.

This clone has just one count. The chain recombines TRBV11-2 with TRBJ2-1; 11 nucleotides match TRBD2. The CDR3 loop spans 15 amino acids. Trimming at V came to 1 base and at J to 6 bases, leaving 2 bases not matched to a gene. In germline, CDR1 is SGHAT, CDR2 FQNNGV. This chain's CDR3 is CASSLVAGGPNEQFF. The CDR3 DNA reads as TGTGCCAGCAGCTTAGTAGCGGGAGGGCCCAATGAGCAGTTCTTC.